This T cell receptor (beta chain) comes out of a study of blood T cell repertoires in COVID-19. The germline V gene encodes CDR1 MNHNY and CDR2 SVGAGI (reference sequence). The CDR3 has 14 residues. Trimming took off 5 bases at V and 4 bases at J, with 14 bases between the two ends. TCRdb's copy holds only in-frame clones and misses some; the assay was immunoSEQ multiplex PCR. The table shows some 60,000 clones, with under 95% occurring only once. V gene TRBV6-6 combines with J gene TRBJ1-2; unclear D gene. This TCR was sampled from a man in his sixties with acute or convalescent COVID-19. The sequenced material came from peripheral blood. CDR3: CASSPSLGSYGYTF. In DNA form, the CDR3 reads TGTGCCAGCAGTCCCAGCCTGGGGAGCTATGGCTACACCTTC.